This T cell receptor beta chain was obtained from a study of CD8+ T cells in alopecia areata. The CDR3 consists of 13 residues. The germline V gene has CDR1 SGHTA and CDR2 FQGTGA. After isolation, RNA underwent reverse transcription to generate cDNA as the sequencing template. The protocol was immunoSEQ multiplex PCR, while the TCRdb copy is restricted to in-frame clones and leaves out a portion. Here the sample spans a few hundred thousand clones, 60% being singletons. Treatment defined: oral pan-JAK inhibitor, 5-10 mg twice daily. This clone was recorded only once. An end of the junction differs from the germline gene, which may be a read error.

The V call is TRBV7-3, the J call TRBJ2-2; tentative D call: TRBD2 (5 bases). The clonotype originates from a human donor with alopecia areata. The sample here was CD4+ T cells sorted from blood, taken at week 52, from a patient treated with tofacitinib. The CDR3 is CASSLTNTGELFF. CDR3 sequence (DNA): TGTGCCAGCAGCTTAACGAACACCGGGGAGCTGTTCTTT.